The 21 T cell receptor beta chains below come from one sample, sequenced in a study of low-dose radiotherapy and immunotherapy resistance in tumors. cDNA synthesis used a TRAV/TRBV-specific primer set for both chains. With a V-primer adapter and a constant-region primer, TCRs were amplified for 20 to 25 PCR cycles. Each CDR3 protein is one row after TCRdb ran MiXCR on the reads. There are fewer than 10,000 distinct CDR3 sequences in the sample; around 80% occur only once, and roughly 1.5% lies in the top ten. The receptors here all came from a human donor with advanced metastatic prostate, ovarian, gallbladder or colorectal cancer (not recorded which). This table probably holds off-target reads from a library built for another chain.

This clonotype was counted once. V and J are TRBV4-3 and TRBJ2-5; D is perhaps TRBD2 (5 bases). The CDR3 is 16 residues long. Germline values: CDR1 LGHNA, CDR2 YSLEER. Trimming removed 0 bases from V and 0 bases from J, with 11 bases in between. The CDR3 sequence is CASSQDFRGNQETQYF. The CDR3, as DNA: TGCGCCAGCAGCCAAGATTTTCGAGGGAACCAAGAGACCCAGTACTTC.

The V and J genes are TRBV3-1 and TRBJ2-7, with a tentative D call TRBD2 (6 bases). Trimming left V 3 bases short and J 6 bases short, with 15 bases between. The CDR3 has 14 residues. Germline CDR1 and CDR2: LGHDT and YNNKEL (reference sequence). In DNA form, the CDR3 reads TGTGCCAGCAGCCACCGTGGGGGGTATGGCGAGCAGTACTTC. It translates to CASSHRGGYGEQYF.

The rearrangement links TRBV6-5 to TRBJ2-7, with 12 bases aligning to TRBD2. The V segment lost 6 bases and the J segment 6 bases; nucleotides outside the gene matches: 15. The CDR3 runs to 17 residues. The germline CDR1 and CDR2 sequences are MNHEY and SVGAGI. The CDR3 nucleotides read TGTGCCAGCAGGTCGGCTAGCGGGAGGGCCTCTGCCTCCGAGCAGTACTTC. It codes for CASRSASGRASASEQYF.

The rearrangement uses TRBV20-1 and TRBJ2-7, with D perhaps being TRBD1 or TRBD2 (5 bases each). The V gene lost 3 bases and the J gene lost 3 bases, with 12 bases spanning the gap. Germline lookup yields CDR1 DFQATT and CDR2 SNEGSKA (reference sequence). This CDR3 region has 13 residues. The CDR3 DNA reads as TGCAGTGCTAGTCCCGGGACGGTCTACGAGCAGTACTTC. Translated: CSASPGTVYEQYF.

This rearrangement joins TRBV12-3 or TRBV12-4 to TRBJ2-3; D is ambiguous. The CDR3 sequence is 11 residues long. Trimming cost V 6 bases and J 2 bases, with 3 bases left between them. DNA of the CDR3: TGTGCCAGCAGGTACACAGATACGCAGTATTTT. Translated, it gives CASRYTDTQYF.

The chain has TRBV28 and TRBJ2-2; D is ambiguous. Germline CDR1 and CDR2: MDHEN and SYDVKM. Trimming cost V 5 bases and J 8 bases, with 12 bases left between them. CDR3 length: 13 amino acids. The CDR3 DNA reads TGTGCCAGCAGTCAACCCCCGACAGGGGAGCTGTTTTTT. This translates into CASSQPPTGELFF.

V gene TRBV29-1 combines with J gene TRBJ2-5, with D possibly being TRBD2 (5 bases). The CDR3 is 11 amino acids. V dropped 7 bases and J dropped 1 base, with 7 bases sitting between them. The germline gives CDR1 SQVTM, CDR2 ANQGSEA. The CDR3: CSAGLQETQYF. CDR3 sequence (DNA): TGCAGCGCAGGACTCCAAGAGACCCAGTACTTC.

The chain couples TRBV4-3 to TRBJ2-1, with 16 bases aligning to TRBD2. CDR1 and CDR2 from the germline V gene are LGHNA and YSLEER. The length of the CDR3 is 17 residues. V gave up 4 bases and J gave up 10 bases; unmatched junction bases: 10. The CDR3 spells CASSPAGTSGRAREQFF. CDR3 in DNA: TGCGCCAGCAGCCCGGCCGGGACTAGCGGGAGGGCCAGAGAGCAGTTCTTC.

This clonotype was observed a handful of times. The chain has TRBV18 and TRBJ2-7, with TRBD1 identical over 7 bases. CDR1 is KGHSH and CDR2 is LQKENI in the germline V gene. The CDR3 is 15 amino acids. After removal of 0 bases from V and 3 bases from J, the junction contained 5 bases not matched to a gene. The CDR3 DNA sequence: TGTGCCAGCTCACCACCCGAAGGGGGCCTCTACGAGCAGTACTTC. Protein product: CASSPPEGGLYEQYF. Filled out from reference TRBV18 and TRBJ2-7, the complete variable domain reads NAGVMQNPRHLVRRRGQEARLRCSPMKGHSHVYWYRQLPEEGLKFMVYLQKENIIDESGMPKERFSAEFPKEGPSILRIQQVVRGDSAAYFCASSPPEGGLYEQYFGPGTRLTVT.

CDR3 amino acids: CASSLRNLANYGYTF. In nucleotides, the CDR3 is TGTGCCAGCAGTTTACGGAACTTAGCTAACTATGGCTACACCTTC. The rearrangement joins TRBV28 to TRBJ1-2; the D is unclear. CDR3 length: 15 amino acids. The V end lost 2 bases, the J end lost 0 bases, and 10 bases lay between the germline ends. Per germline, CDR1 MDHEN and CDR2 SYDVKM.

This clonotype has just a few counts. The V and J genes are TRBV20-1 and TRBJ2-1, with 10 bases lining up with TRBD2. J gave up 5 bases and V 1 base, and 8 bases lay outside the gene matches. The CDR3 is 16 amino acids. Germline V gene sequence: CDR1 DFQATT, CDR2 SNEGSKA (reference sequence). The CDR3 nucleotides are TGCAGTGCTAGAGGTATACTAGCGGGGCTAAACAATGAGCAGTTCTTC. This translates into CSARGILAGLNNEQFF.

V is TRBV5-5 and J is TRBJ2-2; perhaps D is TRBD1 or TRBD2 (6 bases each). In germline, CDR1 is SGHKS, CDR2 YYEKEE (reference sequence). V dropped 4 bases and J dropped 2 bases, with 12 bases sitting between them. This CDR3 region has 15 residues. In DNA form, the CDR3 reads TGTGCCAGCAGCAGGGGGGCAGCTAACACCGGGGAGCTGTTTTTT. Residues: CASSRGAANTGELFF.

This clonotype appeared a few times. V gene TRBV4-3 combines with J gene TRBJ2-4, with a tentative D call TRBD1 (7 bases). This CDR3 has 15 amino acids. Trimming removed 0 bases at V and 15 bases at J, with 21 bases between. CDR1 is LGHNA, CDR2 YSLEER, per germline. CDR3 DNA: TGCGCCAGCAGCCAAGATGGAGGGACAGAGAAAAGGAGGTACTTC. Translating gives CASSQDGGTEKRRYF.

The chain joins TRBV5-1 to TRBJ2-2, with D perhaps given as TRBD1 or TRBD2 (5 bases each). With 3 bases removed from V and 5 bases from J, the gap between germline ends came to 11 bases. The CDR3 contains 14 residues. Germline CDR1 and CDR2: SGHRS and YFSETQ. For the CDR3, the DNA is TGCGCCAGCAGCTCGGGACCTAATACCGGGGAGCTGTTTTTT. Its translation: CASSSGPNTGELFF. The variable domain in full, with the rest retrieved from reference TRBV5-1 and TRBJ2-2, is KAGVTQTPRYLIKTRGQQVTLSCSPISGHRSVSWYQQTPGQGLQFLFEYFSETQRNKGNFPGRFSGRQFSNSRSEMNVSTLELGDSALYLCASSSGPNTGELFFGEGSRLTVL.

The rearrangement joins TRBV29-1 to TRBJ1-5, with 11 nucleotides matching TRBD1. Germline values: CDR1 SQVTM, CDR2 ANQGSEA. The length of the CDR3 is 14 residues. Trimming took 6 bases from V and 8 from J; bases not matched to a gene: 9. The CDR3: CSVQTGTGGEPQHF. CDR3 DNA: TGCAGCGTCCAAACCGGGACAGGGGGTGAGCCCCAGCATTTT.

This clonotype was detected only once. This chain links TRBV20-1 with TRBJ1-1; 8 bases line up with TRBD1. Germline values: CDR1 DFQATT, CDR2 SNEGSKA (reference sequence). The CDR3 covers 16 residues. V gave up 0 bases and J gave up 5 bases; unmatched junction bases: 11. The chain's CDR3 is CSARDPGQGAWTEAFF. The CDR3, as DNA: TGCAGTGCTAGAGATCCCGGGCAGGGGGCTTGGACTGAAGCTTTCTTT.

The chain recombines TRBV6-8 with TRBJ2-1; 8 positions match TRBD2. J gave up 4 bases and V 4 bases, and 6 bases lay outside the gene matches. The CDR3 is 15 amino acids. Per the germline V gene, CDR1 is MNHGY and CDR2 is SAAAGT. The CDR3 region has the DNA TGTGCCAGCAGTTCCCCGGGAGGGGCTTACAATGAGCAGTTCTTC. It yields the protein CASSSPGGAYNEQFF.

The V and J genes are TRBV12-3 or TRBV12-4 and TRBJ2-3, with 11 positions matching TRBD1. The V and J ends lost 6 bases and 3 bases, in that order; junction bases with no gene match: 11. CDR3 length equals 17 residues. The CDR3 spells CASRTGQGVLGTDTQYF. The CDR3 DNA follows: TGTGCCAGCAGAACGGGACAGGGGGTTTTGGGAACAGATACGCAGTATTTT.

This clonotype was detected once. The rearrangement uses TRBV4-3 and TRBJ2-1; 12 nucleotides line up with TRBD2. The germline CDR1 and CDR2 sequences are LGHNA and YSLEER. With V trimmed by 1 base and J by 2 bases, 0 bases remained unmatched. This CDR3 is built from 16 residues. The CDR3 nucleotides read TGCGCCAGCAGCCAAGGGACTAGCGGGACCTACAATGAGCAGTTCTTC. Translation: CASSQGTSGTYNEQFF.

The J gene is TRBJ2-1, the V gene TRBV29-1; 10 positions match TRBD2. Germline V CDR1 and CDR2: SQVTM, ANQGSEA. The CDR3 covers 13 residues. Trimming removed 5 bases from V and 6 bases from J; junction bases left unmatched: 4. CDR3 region: CSVLAGVGNEQFF. CDR3 coding DNA: TGCAGCGTTCTAGCGGGAGTGGGCAATGAGCAGTTCTTC.

The rearrangement links TRBV9 to TRBJ2-5; 9 bases fit TRBD1. CDR1 and CDR2 (germline): SGDLS, YYNGEE. This CDR3 comprises 15 residues. The V and J ends lost 7 bases and 3 bases, in that order; junction bases with no gene match: 10. In nucleotides, the CDR3 is TGTGCCAGCGATTACAGGGGGCGGATCGAAGAGACCCAGTACTTC. Translated, it gives CASDYRGRIEETQYF. The full variable domain, its missing parts supplied by reference TRBV9 and TRBJ2-5, is DSGVTQTPKHLITATGQRVTLRCSPRSGDLSVYWYQQSLDQGLQFLIQYYNGEERAKGNILERFSAQQFPDLHSELNLSSLELGDSALYFCASDYRGRIEETQYFGPGTRLLVL.